The 28 T cell receptor beta chains listed next were all sequenced from one sample in a study of T cell repertoires in cytomegalovirus infection. TCRdb used MiXCR to reprocess the reads, holding one entry per CDR3 protein. The data hold roughly 280,000 distinct CDR3 sequences, with roughly 13% observed a single time. The specimen sequenced was PBMCs. Every receptor here comes from a human donor in good health (CMV status not recorded). Some clones in this sample may be carry-over from other donors' samples.

Of note for this clonotype: This may arise from a read error, as a much more abundant clone is one base away. The V call is TRBV7-6, the J call TRBJ2-2; TRBD1 agrees at 7 bases. CDR1 SGHVS and CDR2 FNYEAQ come from the germline V gene. This CDR3 region has 17 residues. The CDR3 sequence is CASSPLSRQGGGRELFF. The CDR3 coding sequence is TGTGCTAGCAGCCCCCTTTCGAGACAGGGTGGTGGCAGGGAGCTGTTTTTT.

The chain joins TRBV6-2 or TRBV6-3 to TRBJ2-1; D call uncertain. Germline-derived CDR1 and CDR2 are MNHEY and SVGEGT. The CDR3 totals 11 residues. Trimming left V 7 bases short and J 5 bases short, with 6 bases between. The CDR3 DNA reads TGTGCCAGCACTAGAGACAATGAGCAGTTCTTC. It translates to CASTRDNEQFF.

The sample holds a few counts of this clonotype. CDR3 sequence reads: CASSLRREETQYF. CDR3 nucleotides: TGTGCCAGCAGCTTGAGGAGGGAAGAGACCCAGTACTTC. The chain recombines TRBV5-5 with TRBJ2-5; the D gene is possibly TRBD2 (6 bases). Germline V gene sequence: CDR1 SGHKS, CDR2 YYEKEE (reference sequence). Trimming took off 1 base at V and 3 bases at J, with 7 bases between the two ends. The CDR3 is made up of 13 amino acids.

Ten or more counts support this clonotype. The gene calls are TRBV20-1 and TRBJ2-7; D gene unclear. Germline CDR1 DFQATT, CDR2 SNEGSKA (reference sequence). This CDR3 contains 12 residues. V gave up 2 bases and J gave up 2 bases, with 7 bases separating them. As DNA, the CDR3 is TGCAGTGCTAGATTCAGGACCTACGAGCAGTACTTC. This codes for CSARFRTYEQYF.

This clonotype was seen a few times. The chain uses TRBV4-2 and TRBJ2-2, with 7 nucleotides matching TRBD1. Germline V gives CDR1 LGHNA, CDR2 YNFKEQ. V lost 0 bases, J lost 2 bases, and 15 bases stayed unmatched. CDR3 size: 20 residues. The CDR3 region has the DNA TGTGCCAGCAGCCAAGAGACGCTTAAGGGAGACAGGGAAAACACCGGGGAGCTGTTTTTT. This encodes CASSQETLKGDRENTGELFF.

This clonotype was seen a handful of times. The J gene is TRBJ1-5, the V gene TRBV4-1; D uncertain. The CDR3 sequence is 14 residues long. Germline-derived CDR1 and CDR2 are MGHRA and YSYEKL. Trimming stripped 0 bases from V and 5 bases from J, with 8 bases between. This CDR3 is CASSQDEGYQPQHF. CDR3 bases: TGCGCCAGCAGCCAAGATGAAGGGTATCAGCCCCAGCATTTT.

Ten or more counts support this clonotype. The chain recombines TRBV12-3 or TRBV12-4 with TRBJ2-1; 9 nucleotides align to TRBD1. Germline trimming cut 7 bases from V and 9 bases from J; bases unmatched to any gene: 16. This CDR3 spans 16 amino acids. CDR3 bases: TGTGCCAGCACCTTCAAAGGGACAGGGATGTTCAGTGAGCAGTTCTTC. Encoded protein: CASTFKGTGMFSEQFF.

This clonotype has just a few counts. This chain joins TRBV5-6 and TRBJ2-5, with D perhaps TRBD2 (6 bases). V was shortened by 4 bases and J by 2 bases, with 15 bases between the two germline ends. The CDR3 sequence is 15 residues long. Germline-derived CDR1 and CDR2 are SGHDT and YYEEEE. CDR3 residues: CASSGRPGDQETQYF. The CDR3 region has the DNA TGTGCCAGCAGCGGACGACCGGGGGATCAAGAGACCCAGTACTTC.

The chain couples TRBV29-1 to TRBJ1-2; D remains unclear. This CDR3 contains 12 residues. V lost 3 bases and J lost 0, with 5 bases in between. The germline CDR1 and CDR2 sequences are SQVTM and ANQGSEA. The DNA of the CDR3 is TGCAGCGTTGAGGCACCTAACTATGGCTACACCTTC. Amino acid sequence: CSVEAPNYGYTF.

In its sample, this clonotype was seen many times. The gene calls are TRBV6-2 or TRBV6-3 and TRBJ2-3; TRBD1 aligns across 11 bases. This CDR3 region has 15 residues. Losses at the gene ends were 6 bases for V and 2 bases for J; bases not matched to a gene: 4. Germline CDR1 is MNHEY and CDR2 is SVGEGT. Written as DNA, the CDR3 is TGTGCCAGCAGGTCGGACAGGGGGCACACAGATACGCAGTATTTT. It codes for CASRSDRGHTDTQYF.

This clonotype was observed a few times. V usage is TRBV9 and J usage is TRBJ1-5; D might be TRBD1 (5 bases). Germline CDR1 reads SGDLS; CDR2 reads YYNGEE. V was clipped by 0 bases and J by 7 bases, with 8 bases between them. The CDR3 has 13 amino acids. The CDR3: CASSVEGFQPQHF. The CDR3 nucleotides read TGTGCCAGCAGCGTAGAGGGGTTCCAGCCCCAGCATTTT. The full variable domain, rest sourced from reference TRBV9 and TRBJ1-5, is DSGVTQTPKHLITATGQRVTLRCSPRSGDLSVYWYQQSLDQGLQFLIQYYNGEERAKGNILERFSAQQFPDLHSELNLSSLELGDSALYFCASSVEGFQPQHFGDGTRLSIL.

This clonotype came up many times. The V gene is TRBV7-2, the J gene TRBJ2-3; 9 bases map to TRBD2. The V and J ends lost 5 bases and 2 bases, in that order; junction bases with no gene match: 8. The CDR3 is made up of 16 amino acids. Germline V gene lookup returns CDR1 SGHTA and CDR2 FQGNSA. In DNA, the CDR3 is TGTGCCAGCAGCCGCGATAGACTAGCGGCCACAGATACGCAGTATTTT. Encoded protein: CASSRDRLAATDTQYF.

This clonotype was seen only a few times. The chain has TRBV5-5 and TRBJ2-7, with 8 nucleotides matching TRBD2. Germline CDR1 and CDR2: SGHKS and YYEKEE (reference sequence). J lost 5 bases, V lost 1 base, and 17 bases had no gene match. This CDR3 is 18 amino acids long. The CDR3 region has the DNA TGTGCCAGCAGCTTGATATTCATTGGGAGCGGGAGCTTGCACGAGCAGTACTTC. This codes for CASSLIFIGSGSLHEQYF.

The V gene is TRBV7-8, the J gene TRBJ2-3; D is perhaps TRBD2 (6 bases). The CDR3 totals 14 residues. Trimming took off 8 bases at V and 6 bases at J, with 18 bases between the two ends. Germline V gene data show CDR1 as SGHVS and CDR2 as FQNEAQ. The CDR3 spells CASGSAGNVDTQYF. The CDR3 DNA is TGTGCCAGCGGATCGGCGGGGAACGTGGATACGCAGTATTTT.

The chain employs TRBV7-9 and TRBJ2-5; 7 bases fit TRBD1. The V and J ends lost 6 bases and 1 base, in that order; junction bases with no gene match: 11. Germline lookup yields CDR1 SEHNR and CDR2 FQNEAQ (reference sequence). The CDR3 runs to 16 residues. The CDR3 protein is CASSPTGAFSQETQYF. The CDR3 DNA sequence: TGTGCCAGCAGTCCAACAGGGGCCTTTTCCCAAGAGACCCAGTACTTC.

In its sample, this clonotype was seen a few times. This chain connects TRBV29-1 to TRBJ1-2; possibly TRBD1 for D (5 bases). The CDR3 contains 12 residues. V dropped 6 bases and J dropped 5 bases, with 13 bases sitting between them. The germline gives CDR1 SQVTM, CDR2 ANQGSEA. CDR3 bases: TGCAGCGTGCCCGGGACGGAGTATGGCTACACCTTC. Protein: CSVPGTEYGYTF.

Only a few counts were recorded for this clonotype. V usage is TRBV14 and J usage is TRBJ1-1, with D uncertain. In germline, CDR1 is SGHDN, CDR2 FVKESK. V was pared by 1 base and J by 5 bases, with 17 bases between. CDR3 size: 16 residues. The DNA for the CDR3 is TGTGCCAGCAGCCAAGGGACGCTCGGGGTATGGACTGAAGCTTTCTTT. It specifies CASSQGTLGVWTEAFF.

This clonotype was seen repeatedly, ten times or more. The rearrangement links TRBV7-2 to TRBJ1-1; 8 bases agree with TRBD1. V was clipped by 5 bases and J by 1 base; unmatched bases: 6. This CDR3 spans 15 amino acids. Germline assignment: CDR1 SGHTA and CDR2 FQGNSA. In nucleotides, the CDR3 is TGTGCCAGCAGCAAAAGGACAGGGCGGAACACTGAAGCTTTCTTT. Translation: CASSKRTGRNTEAFF.

This clonotype showed up many times. The genes are TRBV28 and TRBJ2-3; 9 bases map to TRBD2. CDR1 is MDHEN, CDR2 SYDVKM, per germline. The CDR3 is 16 residues long. The V and J ends lost 6 bases and 5 bases, in that order; junction bases with no gene match: 12. The CDR3 here is CASSLVAGEGKDTQYF. For the CDR3, the DNA is TGTGCCAGCAGCTTAGTAGCGGGGGAGGGCAAAGATACGCAGTATTTT.

This clonotype appeared many times. The V gene is TRBV7-3, the J gene TRBJ1-5; D gene ambiguous. The germline gives CDR1 SGHTA, CDR2 FQGTGA. The CDR3 runs 13 residues. V was pared by 1 base and J by 6 bases, with 7 bases between. CDR3 residues: CASSLMGSQPQHF. CDR3 DNA: TGTGCCAGCAGCTTAATGGGCAGTCAGCCCCAGCATTTT. Full variable domain (outside the CDR3, taken from reference TRBV7-3 and TRBJ1-5): GAGVSQTPSNKVTEKGKYVELRCDPISGHTALYWYRQSLGQGPEFLIYFQGTGAADDSGLPNDRFFAVRPEGSVSTLKIQRTERGDSAVYLCASSLMGSQPQHFGDGTRLSIL.

The chain joins TRBV19 to TRBJ2-1; D not resolved. Germline values: CDR1 LNHDA, CDR2 SQIVND (reference sequence). The CDR3 spans 14 residues. The ends were cut back, 3 bases at V and 8 bases at J, with 14 bases in the middle. The CDR3 region has the DNA TGTGCCAGTAGTATCGAGGCCCATTCCTATGAGCAGTTCTTC. The encoded protein is CASSIEAHSYEQFF.

This clonotype was seen at least ten times. The CDR3 bases are TGTGCCACGCGGACAGGGGCCGTTTCTGGGGCCAACGTCCTGACTTTC. Translating it yields CATRTGAVSGANVLTF. The chain combines TRBV10-3 with TRBJ2-6; TRBD1 matches at 9 bases. The CDR3 has 16 residues. Germline CDR1 is ENHRY and CDR2 is SYGVKD. Trimming cost V 10 bases and J 1 base; bases outside gene matches: 8.

This chain's CDR3 is CASSPPGASYEQYF. DNA of the CDR3: TGTGCCAGCTCACCTCCCGGGGCCTCCTACGAGCAGTACTTC. The chain is built from TRBV18 and TRBJ2-7; either TRBD1 or TRBD2 may fit D (5 bases each). CDR3 size: 14 residues. Germline V gives CDR1 KGHSH, CDR2 LQKENI. V was pared by 3 bases and J by 0 bases, with 9 bases between. Full variable domain (missing parts from reference TRBV18 and TRBJ2-7): NAGVMQNPRHLVRRRGQEARLRCSPMKGHSHVYWYRQLPEEGLKFMVYLQKENIIDESGMPKERFSAEFPKEGPSILRIQQVVRGDSAAYFCASSPPGASYEQYFGPGTRLTVT.

This clonotype has at least ten counts. The chain employs TRBV28 and TRBJ1-1, with a tentative D call TRBD1 (5 bases). The CDR3 length is 12 residues. Trimming removed 8 bases from V and 4 bases from J, with 11 bases in between. Germline V gene data show CDR1 as MDHEN and CDR2 as SYDVKM. Here the CDR3 DNA reads TGTGCCAGCGGGGCTGCCGGCACTGAAGCTTTCTTT. Its protein product is CASGAAGTEAFF.

The chain's CDR3 is CASSLTGSPPDTQYF. CDR3 in DNA: TGTGCCAGCAGCTTAACTGGCAGTCCGCCAGATACGCAGTATTTT. V is TRBV7-3 and J is TRBJ2-3, with D unresolved. Trimming took 0 bases from V and 4 from J, leaving 11 bases between them. The CDR3 covers 15 residues. Looked up from germline, CDR1 is SGHTA and CDR2 is FQGTGA. Supplemented by reference TRBV7-3 and TRBJ2-3, the full variable domain reads GAGVSQTPSNKVTEKGKYVELRCDPISGHTALYWYRQSLGQGPEFLIYFQGTGAADDSGLPNDRFFAVRPEGSVSTLKIQRTERGDSAVYLCASSLTGSPPDTQYFGPGTRLTVL.

On this clonotype: Germline is not matched at one junction end, which may reflect a read error. The chain joins TRBV7-9 to TRBJ2-7, with 7 bases aligning to TRBD1. This CDR3 has 11 residues. In germline, CDR1 is SEHNR, CDR2 FQNEAQ (reference sequence). The CDR3 sequence is CASSGVRDREF. The DNA for the CDR3 is TGTGCCAGCAGCGGCGTCCGGGACAGAGAATTC.

The table lists this clonotype with a few counts. CDR3 sequence (DNA): TGCAGCGTTGAAAGGAACTACGAGCAGTACTTC. This codes for CSVERNYEQYF. The rearrangement links TRBV29-1 to TRBJ2-7, with D hard to call. The CDR3 contains 11 residues. Germline V gene lookup returns CDR1 SQVTM and CDR2 ANQGSEA. Trimming pared 2 bases from V and 3 bases from J, leaving 5 bases between.

This clonotype was detected a few times. The chain joins TRBV20-1 to TRBJ2-1, with D possibly being TRBD2 (6 bases). The germline gives CDR1 DFQATT, CDR2 SNEGSKA (reference sequence). The V end was cut by 0 bases, the J end by 9 bases, with 18 bases between. The CDR3 runs to 15 residues. The CDR3 spells CSARDSSGVKGEQFF. The CDR3 coding sequence is TGCAGTGCTAGAGACTCGTCGGGGGTAAAGGGTGAGCAGTTCTTC.